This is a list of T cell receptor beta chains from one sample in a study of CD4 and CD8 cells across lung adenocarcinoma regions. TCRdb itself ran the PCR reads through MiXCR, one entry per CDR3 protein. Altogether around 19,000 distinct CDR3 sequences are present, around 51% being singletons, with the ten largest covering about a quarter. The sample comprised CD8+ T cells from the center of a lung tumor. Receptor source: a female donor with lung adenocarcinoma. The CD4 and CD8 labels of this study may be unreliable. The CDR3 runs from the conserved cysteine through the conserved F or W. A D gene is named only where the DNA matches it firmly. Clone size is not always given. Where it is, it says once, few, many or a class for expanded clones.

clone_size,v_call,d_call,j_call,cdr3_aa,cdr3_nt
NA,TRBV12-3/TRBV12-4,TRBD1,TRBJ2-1,CASSPPLQGVGNEQFF,TGTGCCAGCAGCCCACCCCTGCAGGGGGTAGGAAATGAGCAGTTCTTC
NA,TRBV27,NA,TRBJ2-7,CVSGCHTDTQYF,TGTGTCAGCGGTTGTCACACAGATACGCAGTACTTC
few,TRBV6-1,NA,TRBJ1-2,CASRETSNYGYTF,TGTGCCAGCAGAGAGACGTCTAACTATGGCTACACCTTC
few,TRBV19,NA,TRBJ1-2,CASSIDLWTNRENYGYTF,TGTGCCAGTAGTATAGATCTATGGACAAACAGGGAAAACTATGGCTACACCTTC
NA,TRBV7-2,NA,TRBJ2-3,CASSFEGGYTDTQYF,TGTGCCAGCAGCTTTGAGGGAGGCTACACAGATACGCAGTATTTT
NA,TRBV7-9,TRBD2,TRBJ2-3,CASSPGLASDTQYF,TGTGCCAGCAGCCCCGGACTAGCCTCAGATACGCAGTATTTT
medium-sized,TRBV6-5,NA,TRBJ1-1,CASRSGTPEAFF,TGTGCCAGCAGATCCGGGACACCTGAAGCTTTCTTT
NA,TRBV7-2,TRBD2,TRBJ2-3,CASSLGEGSGSTRNTQYF,TGTGCCAGCAGCTTGGGCGAGGGGAGCGGGAGTACTAGGAATACGCAGTATTTT
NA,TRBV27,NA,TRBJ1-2,CASSTGEAGLYGYTF,TGTGCCAGCAGCACAGGAGAAGCTGGGTTGTATGGCTACACCTTC
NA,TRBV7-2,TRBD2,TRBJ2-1,CASSPLRAGGHNEQFF,TGTGCCAGCAGCCCACTTCGAGCGGGGGGGCATAATGAGCAGTTCTTC
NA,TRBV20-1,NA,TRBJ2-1,CSAGIPGPSFNEQFF,TGCAGTGCTGGAATTCCGGGACCCTCCTTCAATGAGCAGTTCTTC
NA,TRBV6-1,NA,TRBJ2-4,CASSAGRRDTDTQYF,TGTGCCAGCAGTGCGGGGCGGCGAGACACAGATACTCAGTACTTT
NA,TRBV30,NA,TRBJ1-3,CAWSVAKYSGNTIYF,TGTGCCTGGAGTGTAGCAAAGTACTCTGGAAACACCATATATTTT
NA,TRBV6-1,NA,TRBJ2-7,CAAQGRGTKDTQYF,TGTGCGGCTCAAGGGCGCGGGACCAAAGATACGCAGTACTTC
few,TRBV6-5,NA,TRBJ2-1,CASSLAPPGYNEQFF,TGTGCCAGCAGTTTGGCGCCCCCTGGATACAATGAGCAGTTCTTC
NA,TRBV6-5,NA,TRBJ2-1,CASSYDWTASYEQFF,TGTGCCAGCAGTTATGATTGGACAGCCTCCTACGAGCAGTTCTTC
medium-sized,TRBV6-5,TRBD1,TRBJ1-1,CASRSTQGWNTEAFF,TGTGCCAGCAGGTCAACACAGGGGTGGAACACTGAAGCTTTCTTT
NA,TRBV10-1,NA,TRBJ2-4,CCRGSGLRDKNTQYF,TGCTGCCGCGGTTCGGGGCTGAGAGACAAAAATACTCAGTATTTC
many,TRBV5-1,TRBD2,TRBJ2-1,CASSLDPSGRGNEQFF,TGCGCCAGCAGCTTGGATCCTAGCGGCAGAGGCAATGAGCAGTTCTTC
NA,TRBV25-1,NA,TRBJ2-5,CASSDTRGPDTQYF,TGTGCGAGCAGTGACACTCGAGGGCCAGATACCCAGTACTTC
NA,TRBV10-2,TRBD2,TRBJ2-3,CAGSGSGGGETQYF,TGCGCGGGCAGCGGGAGCGGTGGCGGGGAGACGCAGTATTTC
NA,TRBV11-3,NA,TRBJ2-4,CASSLVVKNTQYF,TGTGCCAGCAGCCTCGTAGTGAAAAACACGCAGTACTTC
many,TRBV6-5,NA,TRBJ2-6,CASSWSGANVLTF,TGTGCCAGCAGTTGGTCTGGGGCCAACGTCCTGACTTTC
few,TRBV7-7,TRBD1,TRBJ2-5,CASSHRGETQYF,TGTGCTAGCAGCCACAGGGGTGAGACCCAGTACTTC
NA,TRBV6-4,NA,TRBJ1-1,CASSETDSNTEAFF,TGTGCCAGCAGTGAGACCGACAGCAACACTGAAGCTTTCTTT
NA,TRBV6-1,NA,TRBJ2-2,CASSELAGRTGELFF,TGTGCCAGCAGTGAACTGGCTGGGCGCACCGGGGAGCTGTTTTTT
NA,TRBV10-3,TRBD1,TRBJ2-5,CAVLGGRDKDTQYF,TGTGCCGTGCTAGGGGGCCGTGACAAAGACACCCAGTACTTC
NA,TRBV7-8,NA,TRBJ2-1,CASSTSLYNEQFF,TGTGCCAGCAGTACCAGTCTCTACAATGAGCAGTTCTTC
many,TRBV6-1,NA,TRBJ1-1,CASRSVDGAWAEAFF,TGTGCCAGCAGATCCGTCGACGGGGCGTGGGCTGAAGCTTTCTTT
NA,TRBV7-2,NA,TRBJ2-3,CARTRGSSQETQYF,TGTGCCAGGACCAGGGGTAGTAGCCAAGAGACGCAGTATTTC
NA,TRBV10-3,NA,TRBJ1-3,CAISDPGQTSGNTIYF,TGTGCCATCAGTGACCCCGGACAGACCTCTGGAAACACCATATATTTT
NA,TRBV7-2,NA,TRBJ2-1,CASSLEIRASHEQFF,TGTGCCAGCAGCTTAGAAATTAGGGCTAGCCATGAGCAGTTCTTC
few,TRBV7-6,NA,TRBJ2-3,CASSLNGDTQYF,TGTGCCAGCAGCCTGAACGGGGATACGCAGTATTTT
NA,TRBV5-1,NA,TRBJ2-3,CASSQQGSTDTQYF,TGCGCCAGCAGCCAACAGGGTAGCACAGATACGCAGTATTTT
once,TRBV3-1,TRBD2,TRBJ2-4,CASSQGVGGGSGKGGKNIQYF,TGTGCCAGCAGCCAAGGGGTAGGGGGTGGTAGCGGGAAAGGCGGCAAAAACATTCAGTACTTC
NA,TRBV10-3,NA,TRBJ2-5,CAIGEGGGGEDTQYF,TGTGCCATCGGTGAGGGGGGCGGAGGGGAAGATACGCAGTACTTC
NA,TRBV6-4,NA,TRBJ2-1,CASSDGPSNEQFF,TGTGCCAGCAGTGACGGGCCTAGCAATGAGCAGTTCTTC
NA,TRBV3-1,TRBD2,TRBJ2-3,CASSQGPGLAGGRFTTDTQYF,TGTGCCAGCAGCCAAGGTCCGGGACTAGCGGGAGGACGGTTTACCACAGATACGCAGTATTTT
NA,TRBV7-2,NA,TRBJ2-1,CASSSDYIRQFF,TGTGCCAGCAGCTCAGACTACATACGGCAGTTCTTC